Below, 19 T cell receptor beta chains from the same sample are listed, as sequenced in a study of blood T cell repertoires in COVID-19. Method: immunoSEQ multiplex PCR; TCRdb's copy keeps in-frame clones and lacks some. The data show 300,000 to 400,000 clones, around 90% seen once. Sequenced: peripheral blood. Every receptor here comes from a human donor in a cohort sampled during active COVID-19.

The table lists this clone with a count of one. The chain couples TRBV6-6 to TRBJ1-2; D might be TRBD1 (6 bases). Germline CDR1 is MNHNY and CDR2 is SVGAGI (reference sequence). The CDR3 runs 13 residues. Trimming removed 5 bases at V and 5 bases at J, with 12 bases between. The CDR3 loop reads CASSNGQLYGYTF. For the CDR3, the DNA is TGTGCCAGCAGTAACGGACAGCTATATGGCTACACCTTC.

The chain has TRBV11-2 and TRBJ2-3; D gene unclear. Between the trimmed V and J ends, which lost 1 base and 1 base, there was a span of 6 bases. Germline values: CDR1 SGHAT, CDR2 FQNNGV. This CDR3 has 14 amino acids. The CDR3 DNA is TGTGCCAGCAGCTTAGGAGGCGGCACAGATACGCAGTATTTT. The encoded protein is CASSLGGGTDTQYF.

This clone was detected once. The J gene is TRBJ2-3, the V gene TRBV5-1, with D possibly TRBD1 on 6 matching bases. CDR1 SGHRS and CDR2 YFSETQ come from the germline V gene. CDR3 length equals 17 residues. Trimming removed 4 bases from V and 0 bases from J, with 18 bases in between. CDR3: CASSPRRTEPSTDTQYF. Here the CDR3 DNA reads TGCGCCAGCAGCCCTAGACGGACAGAACCCAGCACAGATACGCAGTATTTT.

CDR3 coding DNA: TGTGCCAGTAGTGGAGACAGGCTCGGTCAGCCCCAGCATTTT. Translated: CASSGDRLGQPQHF. This sequence joins TRBV19 and TRBJ1-5; a possible D gene is TRBD1 (6 bases). Germline assignment: CDR1 LNHDA and CDR2 SQIVND (reference sequence). V was cut by 5 bases and J by 6 bases, with 14 bases left in between. The CDR3 has 14 residues.

The chain combines TRBV6-2 or TRBV6-3 with TRBJ2-7; TRBD1 agrees at 7 bases. The CDR3 spans 15 residues. Trimming took 6 bases from V and 2 from J; bases not matched to a gene: 10. Looked up from germline, CDR1 is MNHEY and CDR2 is SVGEGT. The CDR3: CASSLRQGRAYEQYF. For the CDR3, the DNA is TGTGCCAGCAGCCTAAGACAGGGTCGCGCCTACGAGCAGTACTTC.

V and J are TRBV19 and TRBJ1-1, with 7 positions matching TRBD1. The CDR3 is made up of 17 amino acids. Germline V CDR1 and CDR2: LNHDA, SQIVND (reference sequence). Trimming cost V 6 bases and J 6 bases; bases outside gene matches: 19. Written as DNA, the CDR3 is TGTGCCAGTAGATATGCCCATAGACAGGGCCCGAGGGCTGAAGCTTTCTTT. Translation gives CASRYAHRQGPRAEAFF. Full variable domain (remainder filled in from reference TRBV19 and TRBJ1-1): DGGITQSPKYLFRKEGQNVTLSCEQNLNHDAMYWYRQDPGQGLRLIYYSQIVNDFQKGDIAEGYSVSREKKESFPLTVTSAQKNPTAFYLCASRYAHRQGPRAEAFFGQGTRLTVV.

The chain joins TRBV7-8 to TRBJ2-2, with D unresolved. This CDR3 is built from 13 residues. The ends were cut back, 5 bases at V and 3 bases at J, with 7 bases in the middle. Germline values: CDR1 SGHVS, CDR2 FQNEAQ. The CDR3 DNA reads as TGTGCCAGCAGCCCGGAGTACACCGGGGAGCTGTTTTTT. Residues: CASSPEYTGELFF.

This clone was seen more than once but under ten times. This chain joins TRBV5-6 and TRBJ2-5; 7 positions agree with TRBD2. This CDR3 contains 12 residues. Germline lookup yields CDR1 SGHDT and CDR2 YYEEEE. V lost 4 bases, J lost 5 bases, and 2 bases stayed unmatched. The CDR3 DNA sequence: TGTGCCAGCAGCCGGCGGGGGGAGACCCAGTACTTC. This codes for CASSRRGETQYF.

This chain links TRBV15 with TRBJ1-2; 8 bases line up with TRBD1. Germline CDR1 reads LNHNV; CDR2 reads YYDKDF (reference sequence). CDR3 length equals 16 residues. V lost 0 bases to trimming and J lost 2 bases; unmatched junction nucleotides: 5. The DNA for the CDR3 is TGTGCCACCAGCAGAGATTCCAGGGGGCGCAACTATGGCTACACCTTC. This encodes CATSRDSRGRNYGYTF.

The chain employs TRBV19 and TRBJ1-2; the D is unclear. Germline CDR1 is LNHDA and CDR2 is SQIVND (reference sequence). This CDR3 has 12 residues. The V end lost 11 bases, the J end lost 3 bases, and 13 bases lay between the germline ends. The CDR3 loop is CASSGRDYGYTF. The CDR3, as DNA: TGTGCCTCATCCGGGAGAGACTATGGCTACACCTTC.

This chain connects TRBV6-1 to TRBJ1-2; D is unresolved. The CDR3 is 16 amino acids. Trimming took off 2 bases at V and 8 bases at J, with 21 bases between the two ends. Germline values: CDR1 MNHNS, CDR2 SASEGT. The CDR3 sequence is CASSEMFGSQTMGYTF. CDR3 coding DNA: TGTGCCAGCAGTGAAATGTTTGGGTCCCAAACTATGGGCTACACCTTC.

This chain connects TRBV7-9 to TRBJ2-7; no firm D call. In germline, CDR1 is SEHNR, CDR2 FQNEAQ (reference sequence). The CDR3 is 14 residues long. Deletions cut 1 base from V and 0 bases from J, with 7 bases between. CDR3 loop: CASSLGAVSYEQYF. DNA for the CDR3: TGTGCCAGCAGCTTAGGGGCAGTCTCCTACGAGCAGTACTTC. Variable domain in full (rest from reference TRBV7-9 and TRBJ2-7): DTGVSQNPRHKITKRGQNVTFRCDPISEHNRLYWYRQTLGQGPEFLTYFQNEAQLEKSRLLSDRFSAERPKGSFSTLEIQRTEQGDSAMYLCASSLGAVSYEQYFGPGTRLTVT.

The DNA of the CDR3 is TGTGCCAGCAGCCCAAGGACAGGGGTCGGGGAAAAACTGTTTTTT. It is translated as CASSPRTGVGEKLFF. The rearrangement joins TRBV5-6 to TRBJ1-4; TRBD1 matches 9 bases. The CDR3 totals 15 residues. Germline V lookup: CDR1 SGHDT, CDR2 YYEEEE. V lost 4 bases, J lost 8 bases, and 9 bases stayed unmatched.

The J gene is TRBJ1-4, the V gene TRBV9, with TRBD1 matching over 8 bases. V shed 3 bases and J 1 base; nucleotides not matched to a gene: 5. This CDR3 comprises 16 residues. Germline CDR1 SGDLS, CDR2 YYNGEE. The CDR3 nucleotides are TGTGCCAGCAGCGCCGCAGGGGGCGAAACTAATGAAAAACTGTTTTTT. The encoded protein is CASSAAGGETNEKLFF.

The rearrangement uses TRBV28 and TRBJ2-7; TRBD2 might be the D (5 bases). V lost 3 bases, J lost 7 bases, and 16 bases lay in between. Germline loops: CDR1 MDHEN, CDR2 SYDVKM. This CDR3 contains 14 residues. CDR3 nucleotides: TGTGCCAGCAGTTTCTGGCAGTTCACGGGGGAGCAGTACTTC. This sequence encodes CASSFWQFTGEQYF.

This clone was observed a few times. The chain is built from TRBV12-5 and TRBJ1-1, with 9 bases lining up with TRBD1. This CDR3 has 14 residues. Germline V gene data show CDR1 as LGHNT and CDR2 as FRNRAP. J gave up 5 bases and V 5 bases, and 6 bases lay outside the gene matches. CDR3 coding DNA: TGTGCTAGTGGTGGAAAACAGGGGGCGACTGAAGCTTTCTTT. Its translation is CASGGKQGATEAFF.

The gene calls are TRBV5-5 and TRBJ2-4; a weak D match, TRBD1 (6 bases). This CDR3 is built from 13 residues. Germline assignment: CDR1 SGHKS and CDR2 YYEKEE (reference sequence). The ends were cut back, 2 bases at V and 8 bases at J, with 11 bases in the middle. DNA for the CDR3: TGTGCCAGCAGCTTTCAGGGGATAGACATTCAGTACTTC. Translated, it gives CASSFQGIDIQYF.

The chain has TRBV7-2 and TRBJ2-6; D possibly corresponds to TRBD2 (6 bases). V lost 1 base and J 2 bases, leaving 9 bases between the germline ends. The length of the CDR3 is 16 residues. Germline lookup yields CDR1 SGHTA and CDR2 FQGNSA. The CDR3: CASSLVPGAGANVLTF. DNA of the CDR3: TGTGCCAGCAGCTTAGTCCCGGGAGCTGGGGCCAACGTCCTGACTTTC. Drawing the rest from reference TRBV7-2 and TRBJ2-6, the complete variable domain is GAGVSQSPSNKVTEKGKDVELRCDPISGHTALYWYRQSLGQGLEFLIYFQGNSAPDKSGLPSDRFSAERTGGSVSTLTIQRTQQEDSAVYLCASSLVPGAGANVLTFGAGSRLTVL.

The J gene is TRBJ2-7, the V gene TRBV19; D remains unclear. CDR1 and CDR2 (germline): LNHDA, SQIVND (reference sequence). The CDR3 sequence is 13 residues long. Trimming shortened V by 1 base and J by 6 bases, and 10 bases separated the two germline ends. The CDR3 here is CASSIGRFSEQYF. The DNA for the CDR3 is TGTGCCAGTAGTATAGGCAGGTTCTCCGAGCAGTACTTC.